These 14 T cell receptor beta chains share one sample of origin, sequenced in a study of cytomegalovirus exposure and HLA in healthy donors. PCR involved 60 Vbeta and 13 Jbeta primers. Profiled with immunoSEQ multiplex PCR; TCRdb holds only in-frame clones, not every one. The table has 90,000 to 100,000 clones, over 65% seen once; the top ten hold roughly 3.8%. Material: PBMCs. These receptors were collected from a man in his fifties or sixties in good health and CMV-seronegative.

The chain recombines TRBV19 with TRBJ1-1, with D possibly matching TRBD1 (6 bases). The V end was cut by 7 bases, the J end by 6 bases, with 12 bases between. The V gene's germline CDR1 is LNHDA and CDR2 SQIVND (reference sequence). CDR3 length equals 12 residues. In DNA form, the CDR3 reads TGTGCCAGTACCTACGGGGGGCCTGAAGCTTTCTTT. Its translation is CASTYGGPEAFF.

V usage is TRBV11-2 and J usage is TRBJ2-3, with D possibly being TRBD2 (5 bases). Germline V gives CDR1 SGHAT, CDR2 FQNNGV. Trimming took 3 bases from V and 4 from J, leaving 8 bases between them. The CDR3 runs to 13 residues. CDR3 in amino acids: CASSFPGADTQYF. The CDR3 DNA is TGTGCCAGCAGCTTTCCCGGGGCAGATACGCAGTATTTT.

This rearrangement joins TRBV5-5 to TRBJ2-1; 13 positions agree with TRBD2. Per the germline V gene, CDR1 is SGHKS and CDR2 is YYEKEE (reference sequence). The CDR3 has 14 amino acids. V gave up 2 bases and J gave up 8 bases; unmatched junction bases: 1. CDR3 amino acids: CASSLLAGGDEQFF. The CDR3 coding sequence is TGTGCCAGCAGCTTACTAGCGGGAGGGGATGAGCAGTTCTTC.

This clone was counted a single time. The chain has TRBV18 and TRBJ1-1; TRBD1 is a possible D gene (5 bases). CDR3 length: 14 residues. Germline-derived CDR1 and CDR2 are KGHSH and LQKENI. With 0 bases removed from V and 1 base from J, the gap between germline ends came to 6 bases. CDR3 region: CASSPPTGNTEAFF. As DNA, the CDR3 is TGTGCCAGCTCACCACCAACAGGGAACACTGAAGCTTTCTTT.

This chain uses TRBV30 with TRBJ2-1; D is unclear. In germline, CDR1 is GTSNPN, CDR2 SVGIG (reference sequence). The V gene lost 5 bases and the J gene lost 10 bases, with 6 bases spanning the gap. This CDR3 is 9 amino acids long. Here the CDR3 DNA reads TGTGCCTGGGGAGCAGAGCAGTTCTTC. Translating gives CAWGAEQFF.

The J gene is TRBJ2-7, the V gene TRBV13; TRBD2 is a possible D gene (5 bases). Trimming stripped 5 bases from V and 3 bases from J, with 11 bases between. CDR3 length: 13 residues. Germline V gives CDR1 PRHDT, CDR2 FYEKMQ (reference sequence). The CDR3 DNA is TGTGCCAGCAGCCTCGGGATCTTCTACGAGCAGTACTTC. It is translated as CASSLGIFYEQYF. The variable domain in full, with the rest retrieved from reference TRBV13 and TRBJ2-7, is AAGVIQSPRHLIKEKRETATLKCYPIPRHDTVYWYQQGPGQDPQFLISFYEKMQSDKGSIPDRFSAQQFSDYHSELNMSSLELGDSALYFCASSLGIFYEQYFGPGTRLTVT.

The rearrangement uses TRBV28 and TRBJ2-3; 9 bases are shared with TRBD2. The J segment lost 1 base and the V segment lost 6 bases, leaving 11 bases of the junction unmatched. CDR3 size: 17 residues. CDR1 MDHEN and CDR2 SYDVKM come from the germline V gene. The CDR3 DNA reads TGTGCCAGCAGCCCTGGGGGGCTAGCGGGGCGCACAGATACGCAGTATTTT. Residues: CASSPGGLAGRTDTQYF.

CDR3 coding DNA: TGTGCCAGCAGGACAGGGACGGATAACTCCTACGAGCAGTACTTC. Protein: CASRTGTDNSYEQYF. The gene calls are TRBV2 and TRBJ2-5; TRBD1 matches 7 bases. The DNA matches TRBJ2-7 better at its end, which makes the J call doubtful. The CDR3 spans 15 residues. Looked up from germline, CDR1 is SNHLY and CDR2 is FYNNEI.

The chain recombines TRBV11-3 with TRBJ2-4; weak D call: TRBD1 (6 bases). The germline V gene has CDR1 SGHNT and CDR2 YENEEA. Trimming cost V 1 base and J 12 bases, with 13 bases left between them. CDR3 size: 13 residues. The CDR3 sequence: CASSLVNRDTQYF. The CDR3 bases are TGTGCCAGCAGCTTAGTCAATAGGGACACTCAGTACTTC.

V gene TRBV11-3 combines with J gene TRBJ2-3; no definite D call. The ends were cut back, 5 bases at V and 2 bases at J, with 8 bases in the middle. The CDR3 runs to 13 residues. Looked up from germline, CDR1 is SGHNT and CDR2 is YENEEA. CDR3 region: CASSIQNTDTQYF. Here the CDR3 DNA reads TGTGCCAGCAGCATACAGAACACAGATACGCAGTATTTT.

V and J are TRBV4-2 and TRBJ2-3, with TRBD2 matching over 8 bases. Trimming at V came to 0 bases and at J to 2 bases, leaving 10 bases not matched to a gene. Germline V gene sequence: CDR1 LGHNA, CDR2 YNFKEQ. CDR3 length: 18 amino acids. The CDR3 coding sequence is TGTGCCAGCAGCCAAGAGGGGTTAACGGGAGGGAACACAGATACGCAGTATTTT. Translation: CASSQEGLTGGNTDTQYF.

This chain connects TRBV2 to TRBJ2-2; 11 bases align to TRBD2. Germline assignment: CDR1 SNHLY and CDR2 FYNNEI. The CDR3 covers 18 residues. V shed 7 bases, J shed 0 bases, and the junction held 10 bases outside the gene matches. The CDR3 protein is CASIRTTSGKPNTGELFF. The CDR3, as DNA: TGTGCCAGCATTCGTACGACTAGCGGGAAACCGAACACCGGGGAGCTGTTTTTT.

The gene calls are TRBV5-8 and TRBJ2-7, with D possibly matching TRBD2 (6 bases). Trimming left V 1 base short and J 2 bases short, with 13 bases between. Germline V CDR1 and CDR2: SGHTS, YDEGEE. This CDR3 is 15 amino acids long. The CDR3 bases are TGTGCCAGCAGCTTGTACAGCGGGTACACCTACGAGCAGTACTTC. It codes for CASSLYSGYTYEQYF.

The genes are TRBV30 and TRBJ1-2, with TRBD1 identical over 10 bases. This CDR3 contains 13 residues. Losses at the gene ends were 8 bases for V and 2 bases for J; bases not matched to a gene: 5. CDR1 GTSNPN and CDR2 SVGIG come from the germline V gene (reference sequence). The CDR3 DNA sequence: TGTGCCCGTTGGGGACAGGGGAACTATGGCTACACCTTC. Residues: CARWGQGNYGYTF.